The T cell receptor (beta chain) under discussion was sequenced for a study of T cell responses to AZD1222 COVID-19 vaccine (dated by TCRdb to the early 2020s). Looking at the study overall: AZD1222 recipients given second doses at about 4 weeks or at about 12 weeks were pooled, since spike-specific TCR depth and breadth were not found to differ between the two schedules. A total of 233 trial participants underwent TCR sequencing, of whom approximately 210 received two doses of AZD1222 and about 25 received two doses of the MenACWY control vaccine. Trial participants were enrolled by age into subgroups of 18-55, 56-69 and 70-plus years, and around 140, 26 and 57 TCR-sequenced participants, respectively, were included in these subgroups.

This clone has more than one count but fewer than ten. Its antigen is currently not known. No much larger clone exists at a distance of one base, and base qualities are not known. V was cut back by 6 bases and J by 4 bases, leaving a gap of 12 bases between them. The germline V gene encodes CDR1 MNHNY and CDR2 SVGAGI (reference sequence). Including the terminal cysteine and phenylalanine, the CDR3 comprises 13 residues. Just the 39-base CDR3 DNA is kept, in frame starting at base 1. The CDR3 regions of human TCRbeta chains were subjected to immunosequencing. Per the source publication's procedure: Repertoire TCRs were checked for matches against a reference library of SARS-CoV-2-specific TCRs that had been generated using the MIRA antigen-specificity platform. Breadth was defined as the fraction of unique TCRs that were SARS-CoV-2-associated, and depth was defined as the fraction of total T cells that were SARS-CoV-2-associated. Using the MIRA data, each spike-specific TCR was assigned both to the spike region to which the TCR was reactive and to a CD4 or CD8 class. Log10-transformed breadth and depth values were compared by one-way ANOVA with Sidak's multiple comparisons tests. Held by TCRdb, this immuneACCESS table contains in-frame sequences only and omits some clones. Under half of the omission traces to an unresolved V gene where checked; the cause of the rest is unknown. The D gene and trimming were derived from the DNA, and the V and J assignments and clone size from that table. In all, the sample holds about 140,000 clones, and around 93% of those were seen once. The ten biggest clones cover about 3% of the sample.

The sample's time point label, in plain terms: baseline before first vaccination. Vaccinee samples came from UK trials COV001 and COV002, including a single-blind randomized controlled phase 2/3 trial of AZD1222 (ChAdOx1 nCoV-19) in healthy adults. For TCRbeta chain sequencing, PBMC samples were collected from trial participants at day 0 and at day 28 after the second dose. The paper as a whole reports these results and caveats: Most participants were white British and females outnumbered males, and the authors suggested that clonal diversity may have been underestimated. After two AZD1222 doses, spike-specific TCR breadth and depth were significantly higher than at day 0 and than in MenACWY recipients. In the small 56-69-year group, the increase in depth fell short of significance, most likely because of low power. Because no day 14 peak-response samples were available, repertoires were characterized only after the peak T cell response. Reportedly, almost half of the unique spike-specific TCRs recognized epitopes lying outside the regions that are mutated in the B.1.351 and B.1.1.7 variants. CD4 TCRs associated with the vaccine covered the entire spike protein, and the dominant responses were in regions 160-218 and 743-854. Conclusions about previously exposed vaccinees were limited because only six or seven AZD1222 recipients were SARS-CoV-2 seropositive at baseline.

The receptor comes from an adult in good health. Recombination linked TRBV6-6 to TRBJ1-1; no D segment can be confidently identified. The input for sequencing was peripheral blood, taken on day 0 of AZD1222 vaccination. The bases read TGTGCCAGCAGCTCGACTTGGGGCACTGAAGCTTTCTTT. This sequence encodes CASSSTWGTEAFF.